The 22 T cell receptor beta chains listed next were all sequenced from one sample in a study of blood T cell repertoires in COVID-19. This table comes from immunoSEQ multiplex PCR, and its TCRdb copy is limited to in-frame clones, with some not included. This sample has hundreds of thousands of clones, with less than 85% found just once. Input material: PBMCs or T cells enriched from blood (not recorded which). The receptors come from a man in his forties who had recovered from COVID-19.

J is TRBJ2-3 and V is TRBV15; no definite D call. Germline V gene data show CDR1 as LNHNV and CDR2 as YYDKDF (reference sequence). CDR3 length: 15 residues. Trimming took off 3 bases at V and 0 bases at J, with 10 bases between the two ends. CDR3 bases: TGTGCCACCAGCAGCGCCAAGCGAAGCACAGATACGCAGTATTTT. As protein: CATSSAKRSTDTQYF.

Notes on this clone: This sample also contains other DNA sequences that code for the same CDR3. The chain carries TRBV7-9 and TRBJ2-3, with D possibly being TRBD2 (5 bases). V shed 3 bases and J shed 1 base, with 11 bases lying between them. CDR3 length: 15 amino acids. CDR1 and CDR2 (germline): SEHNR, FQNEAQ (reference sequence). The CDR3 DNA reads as TGTGCCAGCAGCTTGGCCAGCGGACGCACAGATACGCAGTATTTT. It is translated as CASSLASGRTDTQYF.

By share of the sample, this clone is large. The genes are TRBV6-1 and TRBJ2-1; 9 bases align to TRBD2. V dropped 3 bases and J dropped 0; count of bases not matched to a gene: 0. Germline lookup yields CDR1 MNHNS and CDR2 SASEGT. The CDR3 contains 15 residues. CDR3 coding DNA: TGTGCCAGCAGTGAGACTAGCGGCTCCTACAATGAGCAGTTCTTC. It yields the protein CASSETSGSYNEQFF.

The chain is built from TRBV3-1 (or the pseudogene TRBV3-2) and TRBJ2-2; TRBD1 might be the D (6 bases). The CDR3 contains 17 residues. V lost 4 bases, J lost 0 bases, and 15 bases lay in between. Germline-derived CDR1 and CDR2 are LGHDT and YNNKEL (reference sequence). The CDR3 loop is CASSPVKAGANTGELFF. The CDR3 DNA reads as TGTGCCAGCAGCCCCGTTAAAGCAGGGGCGAACACCGGGGAGCTGTTTTTT.

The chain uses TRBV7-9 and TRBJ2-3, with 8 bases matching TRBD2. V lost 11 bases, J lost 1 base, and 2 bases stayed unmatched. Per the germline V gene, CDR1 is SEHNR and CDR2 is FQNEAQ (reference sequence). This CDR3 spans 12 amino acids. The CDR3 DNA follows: TGTGCCGGTAGCGGGGGCACAGATACGCAGTATTTT. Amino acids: CAGSGGTDTQYF. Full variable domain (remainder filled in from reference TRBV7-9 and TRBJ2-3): DTGVSQNPRHKITKRGQNVTFRCDPISEHNRLYWYRQTLGQGPEFLTYFQNEAQLEKSRLLSDRFSAERPKGSFSTLEIQRTEQGDSAMYLCAGSGGTDTQYFGPGTRLTVL.

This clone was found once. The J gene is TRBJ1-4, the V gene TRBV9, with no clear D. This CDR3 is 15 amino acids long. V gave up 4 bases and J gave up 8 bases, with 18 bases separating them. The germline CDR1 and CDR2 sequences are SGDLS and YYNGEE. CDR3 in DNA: TGTGCCAGCAGCCCAGACATCGGCTTGTACGAAAAACTGTTTTTT. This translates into CASSPDIGLYEKLFF.

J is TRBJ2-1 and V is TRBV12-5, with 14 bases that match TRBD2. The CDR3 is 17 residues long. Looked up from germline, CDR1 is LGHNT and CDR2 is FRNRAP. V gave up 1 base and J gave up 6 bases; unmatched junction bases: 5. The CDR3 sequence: CASGLEGLAGVGNEQFF. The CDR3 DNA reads TGTGCTAGTGGTTTGGAGGGACTAGCGGGAGTGGGCAATGAGCAGTTCTTC.

The CDR3 region is CASSLAGRAGSYEQYF. The CDR3 nucleotides are TGCGCCAGCAGCTTGGCCGGCAGGGCAGGGTCCTACGAGCAGTACTTC. The chain uses TRBV5-1 and TRBJ2-7; possibly TRBD1 for D (5 bases). The CDR3 covers 16 residues. CDR1 and CDR2 (germline): SGHRS, YFSETQ. Trimming took off 0 bases at V and 1 base at J, with 14 bases between the two ends.

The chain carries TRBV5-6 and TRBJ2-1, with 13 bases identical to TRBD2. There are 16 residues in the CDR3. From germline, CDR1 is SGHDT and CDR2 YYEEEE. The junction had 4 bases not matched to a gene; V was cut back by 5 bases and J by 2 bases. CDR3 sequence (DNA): TGTGCCAGCAGGGGGACTAGCGGGGCAACCTACAATGAGCAGTTCTTC. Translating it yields CASRGTSGATYNEQFF. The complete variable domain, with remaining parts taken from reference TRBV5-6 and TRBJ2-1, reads DAGVTQSPTHLIKTRGQQVTLRCSPKSGHDTVSWYQQALGQGPQFIFQYYEEEERQRGNFPDRFSGHQFPNYSSELNVNALLLGDSALYLCASRGTSGATYNEQFFGPGTRLTVL.

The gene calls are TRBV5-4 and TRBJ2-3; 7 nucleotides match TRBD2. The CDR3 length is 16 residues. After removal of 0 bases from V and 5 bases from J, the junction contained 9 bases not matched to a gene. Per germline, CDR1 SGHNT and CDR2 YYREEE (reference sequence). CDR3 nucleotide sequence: TGTGCCAGCAGCTTGGAGTCGCTAGCGGCACTAGATACGCAGTATTTT. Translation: CASSLESLAALDTQYF. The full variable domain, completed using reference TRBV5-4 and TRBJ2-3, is ETGVTQSPTHLIKTRGQQVTLRCSSQSGHNTVSWYQQALGQGPQFIFQYYREEENGRGNFPPRFSGLQFPNYSSELNVNALELDDSALYLCASSLESLAALDTQYFGPGTRLTVL.

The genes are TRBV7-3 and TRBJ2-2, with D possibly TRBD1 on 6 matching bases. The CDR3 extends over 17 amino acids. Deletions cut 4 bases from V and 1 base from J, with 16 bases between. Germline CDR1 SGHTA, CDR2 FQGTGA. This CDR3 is CASSSKQGTLNTGELFF. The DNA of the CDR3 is TGTGCCAGCAGCTCAAAACAAGGGACACTGAACACCGGGGAGCTGTTTTTT. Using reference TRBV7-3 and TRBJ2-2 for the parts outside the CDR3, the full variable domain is GAGVSQTPSNKVTEKGKYVELRCDPISGHTALYWYRQSLGQGPEFLIYFQGTGAADDSGLPNDRFFAVRPEGSVSTLKIQRTERGDSAVYLCASSSKQGTLNTGELFFGEGSRLTVL.

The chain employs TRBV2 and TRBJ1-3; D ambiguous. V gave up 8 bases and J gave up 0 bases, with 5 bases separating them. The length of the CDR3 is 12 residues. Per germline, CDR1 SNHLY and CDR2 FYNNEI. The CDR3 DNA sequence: TGTGCCAGCCGCGTCTCTGGAAACACCATATATTTT. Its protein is CASRVSGNTIYF.

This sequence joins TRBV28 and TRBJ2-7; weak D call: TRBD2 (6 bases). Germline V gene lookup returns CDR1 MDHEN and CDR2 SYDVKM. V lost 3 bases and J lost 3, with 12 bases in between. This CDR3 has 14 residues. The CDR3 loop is CASSFAGRGYEQYF. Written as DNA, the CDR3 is TGTGCCAGCAGTTTCGCGGGGCGGGGCTACGAGCAGTACTTC. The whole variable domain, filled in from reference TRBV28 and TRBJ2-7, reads DVKVTQSSRYLVKRTGEKVFLECVQDMDHENMFWYRQDPGLGLRLIYFSYDVKMKEKGDIPEGYSVSREKKERFSLILESASTNQTSMYLCASSFAGRGYEQYFGPGTRLTVT.

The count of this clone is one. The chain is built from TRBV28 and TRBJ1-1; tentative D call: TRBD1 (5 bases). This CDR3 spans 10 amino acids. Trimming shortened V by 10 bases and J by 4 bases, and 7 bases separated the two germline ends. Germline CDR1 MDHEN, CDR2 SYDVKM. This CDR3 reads CATGGTEAFF. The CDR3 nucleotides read TGTGCCACCGGGGGCACTGAAGCTTTCTTT.

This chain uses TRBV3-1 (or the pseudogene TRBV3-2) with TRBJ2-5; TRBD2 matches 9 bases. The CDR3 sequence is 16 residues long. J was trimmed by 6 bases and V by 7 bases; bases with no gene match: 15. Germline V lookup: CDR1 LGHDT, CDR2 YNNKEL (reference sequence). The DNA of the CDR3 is TGTGCCAGCACCCCGGTAGCGGGAGTAGGTTTGCAGACCCAGTACTTC. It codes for CASTPVAGVGLQTQYF.

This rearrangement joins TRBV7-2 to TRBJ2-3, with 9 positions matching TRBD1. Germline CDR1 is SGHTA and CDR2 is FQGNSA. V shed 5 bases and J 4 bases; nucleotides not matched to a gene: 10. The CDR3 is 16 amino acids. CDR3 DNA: TGTGCCAGCAGCCAACGGGACAGGGATATCGCAGATACGCAGTATTTT. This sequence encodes CASSQRDRDIADTQYF. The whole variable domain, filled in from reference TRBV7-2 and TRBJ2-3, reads GAGVSQSPSNKVTEKGKDVELRCDPISGHTALYWYRQSLGQGLEFLIYFQGNSAPDKSGLPSDRFSAERTGGSVSTLTIQRTQQEDSAVYLCASSQRDRDIADTQYFGPGTRLTVL.

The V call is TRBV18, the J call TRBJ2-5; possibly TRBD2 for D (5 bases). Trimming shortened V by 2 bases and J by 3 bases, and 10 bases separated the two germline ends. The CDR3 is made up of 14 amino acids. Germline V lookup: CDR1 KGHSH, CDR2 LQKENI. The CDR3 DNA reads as TGTGCCAGCTCACCAGACTCGGGAAAAGAGACCCAGTACTTC. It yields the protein CASSPDSGKETQYF.

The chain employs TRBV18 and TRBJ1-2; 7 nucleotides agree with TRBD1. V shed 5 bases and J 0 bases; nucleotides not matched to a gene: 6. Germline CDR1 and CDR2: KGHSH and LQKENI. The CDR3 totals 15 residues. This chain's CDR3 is CASSLGQVTNYGYTF. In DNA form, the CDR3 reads TGTGCCAGCTCATTAGGACAGGTTACTAACTATGGCTACACCTTC.

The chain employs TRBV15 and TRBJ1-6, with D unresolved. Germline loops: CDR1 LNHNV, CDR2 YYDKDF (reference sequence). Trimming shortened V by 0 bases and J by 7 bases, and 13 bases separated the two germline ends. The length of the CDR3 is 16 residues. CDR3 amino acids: CATSRDPQASNSPLHF. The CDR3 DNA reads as TGTGCCACCAGCAGAGATCCGCAGGCTAGCAATTCACCCCTCCACTTT.

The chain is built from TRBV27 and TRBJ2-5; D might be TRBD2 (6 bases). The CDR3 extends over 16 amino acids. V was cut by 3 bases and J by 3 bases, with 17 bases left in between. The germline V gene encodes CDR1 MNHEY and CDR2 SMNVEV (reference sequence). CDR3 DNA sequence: TGTGCCAGCAGTTTTCCCGGCCCTAGCGTAGAAGAGACCCAGTACTTC. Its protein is CASSFPGPSVEETQYF.

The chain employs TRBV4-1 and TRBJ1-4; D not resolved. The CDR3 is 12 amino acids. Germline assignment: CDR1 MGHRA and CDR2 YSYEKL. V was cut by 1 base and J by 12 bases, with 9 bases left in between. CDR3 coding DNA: TGCGCCAGCAGCCAAGTGGATCGGGAACTGTTTTTT. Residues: CASSQVDRELFF.

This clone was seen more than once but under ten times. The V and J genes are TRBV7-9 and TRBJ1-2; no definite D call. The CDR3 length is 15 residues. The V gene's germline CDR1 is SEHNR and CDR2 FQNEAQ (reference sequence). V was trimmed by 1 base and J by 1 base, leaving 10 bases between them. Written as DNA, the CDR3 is TGTGCCAGCAGCTTAGATTTTCCTAATAACTATGGCTACACCTTC. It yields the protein CASSLDFPNNYGYTF. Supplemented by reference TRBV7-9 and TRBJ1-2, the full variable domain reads DTGVSQNPRHKITKRGQNVTFRCDPISEHNRLYWYRQTLGQGPEFLTYFQNEAQLEKSRLLSDRFSAERPKGSFSTLEIQRTEQGDSAMYLCASSLDFPNNYGYTFGSGTRLTVV.